The entry below describes one T cell receptor (beta chain). These data belong to a study of blood T cell repertoires in COVID-19. Study in general: Collection of acute and convalescent COVID-19 samples took place in the United States, Italy and Spain. Nucleic acid was either cDNA or gDNA, and it came from T cells, B-cell-depleted T cells, or PBMCs.

The CDR3 runs 14 residues. Germline V gives CDR1 SGHRS, CDR2 YFSETQ. Trimming removed 7 bases from V and 1 base from J, with 14 bases in between. Original processing methods: The authors estimated nucleated cell counts from reference gene primer amplification. Libraries were prepared by immunoSEQ multiplex PCR; TCRdb keeps only in-frame clonotypes and omits some of them. V, J and clone size reflect that table, while D and trimming were determined from the DNA. The repertoire consists of 150,000 to 200,000 clones, with about 83% occurring once and the leading ten covering roughly 3.6%. The rearrangement links TRBV5-1 to TRBJ2-5; D possibly corresponds to TRBD1 (6 bases). The material sequenced was peripheral blood. This TCR came from a man aged 18 to 35 with active or convalescent COVID-19. The CDR3 region is CASAQGPSQETQYF. The CDR3 DNA sequence: TGCGCCAGCGCGCAGGGGCCGTCCCAAGAGACCCAGTACTTC.